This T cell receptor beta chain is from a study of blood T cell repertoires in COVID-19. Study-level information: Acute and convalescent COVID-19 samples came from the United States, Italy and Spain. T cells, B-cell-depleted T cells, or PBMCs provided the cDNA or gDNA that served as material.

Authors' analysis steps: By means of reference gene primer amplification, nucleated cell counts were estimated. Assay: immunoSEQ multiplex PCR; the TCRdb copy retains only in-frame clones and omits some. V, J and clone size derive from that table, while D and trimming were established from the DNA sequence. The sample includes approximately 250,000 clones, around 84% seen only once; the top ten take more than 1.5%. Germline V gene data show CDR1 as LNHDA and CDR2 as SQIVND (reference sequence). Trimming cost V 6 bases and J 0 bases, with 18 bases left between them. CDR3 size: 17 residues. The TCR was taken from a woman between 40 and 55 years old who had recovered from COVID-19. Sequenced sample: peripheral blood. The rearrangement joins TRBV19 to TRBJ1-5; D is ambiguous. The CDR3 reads CASRAQVSLYSNQPQHF. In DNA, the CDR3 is TGTGCCAGTAGGGCCCAGGTGTCCCTATATAGCAATCAGCCCCAGCATTTT.